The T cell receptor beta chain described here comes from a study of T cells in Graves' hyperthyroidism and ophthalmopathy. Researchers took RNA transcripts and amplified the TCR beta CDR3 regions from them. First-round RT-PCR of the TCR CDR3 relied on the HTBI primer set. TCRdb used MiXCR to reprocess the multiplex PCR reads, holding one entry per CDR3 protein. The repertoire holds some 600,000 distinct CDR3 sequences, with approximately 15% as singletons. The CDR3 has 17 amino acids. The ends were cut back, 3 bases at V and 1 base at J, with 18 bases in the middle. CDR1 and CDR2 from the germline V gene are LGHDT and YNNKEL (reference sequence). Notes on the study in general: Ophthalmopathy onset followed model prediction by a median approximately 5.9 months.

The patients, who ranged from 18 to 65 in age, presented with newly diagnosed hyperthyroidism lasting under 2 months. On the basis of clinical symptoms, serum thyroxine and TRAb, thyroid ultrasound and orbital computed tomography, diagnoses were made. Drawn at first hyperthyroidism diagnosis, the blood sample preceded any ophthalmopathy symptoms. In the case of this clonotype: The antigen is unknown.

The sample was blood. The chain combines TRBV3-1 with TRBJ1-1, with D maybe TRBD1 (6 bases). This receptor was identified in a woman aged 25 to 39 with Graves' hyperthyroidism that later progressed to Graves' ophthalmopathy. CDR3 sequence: CASSQSRGRLSNTEAFF. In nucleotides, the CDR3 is TGTGCCAGCAGCCAGTCCAGGGGTCGACTTTCGAACACTGAAGCTTTCTTT. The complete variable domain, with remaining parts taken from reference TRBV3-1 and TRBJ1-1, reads DTAVSQTPKYLVTQMGNDKSIKCEQNLGHDTMYWYKQDSKKFLKIMFSYNNKELIINETVPNRFSPKSPDKAHLNLHINSLELGDSAVYFCASSQSRGRLSNTEAFFGQGTRLTVV.